Shown below are 17 T cell receptor beta chains from a single sample sequenced in a study of post-analysis software for immune sequencing data. Each TCR beta cDNA library carried unique molecular identifiers. TCRdb reanalysed the PCR reads using MiXCR and keeps one entry per CDR3 protein. Altogether roughly 150,000 distinct CDR3 sequences are present, roughly 34% being singletons, with the ten largest covering 28%. Sequencing was performed on blood, taken after autologous hematopoietic stem cell transplantation. The receptors shown here come from a girl under 18 with multiple sclerosis.

CDR3 sequence reads: CASSLGPTGANYGYTF. For the CDR3, the DNA is TGTGCCAGCAGTTTAGGGCCAACAGGGGCTAACTATGGCTACACCTTC. The gene calls are TRBV12-3 or TRBV12-4 and TRBJ1-2; TRBD1 matches 7 bases. The CDR3 contains 16 residues. J was trimmed by 0 bases and V by 1 base; bases with no gene match: 5.

This chain's CDR3 is CASSHPGTSGLSTDTQYF. CDR3 sequence (DNA): TGTGCCAGCAGCCACCCCGGGACTAGCGGACTTAGCACAGATACGCAGTATTTT. This sequence joins TRBV4-2 and TRBJ2-3; 11 bases align to TRBD2. V lost 3 bases, J lost 0 bases, and 8 bases stayed unmatched. Germline values: CDR1 LGHNA, CDR2 YNFKEQ. CDR3 length equals 18 residues.

This clonotype was counted between two and nine times. This chain joins TRBV27 and TRBJ2-1; 10 bases agree with TRBD2. The CDR3 extends over 17 amino acids. Germline assignment: CDR1 MNHEY and CDR2 SMNVEV (reference sequence). The V gene end was trimmed by 4 bases and the J gene end by 10 bases; junction bases not matched to a gene: 16. CDR3 region: CASSSDPLAGLRGEQFF. The CDR3 coding sequence is TGTGCCAGCAGTTCTGACCCACTAGCGGGACTACGAGGGGAGCAGTTCTTC.

This sequence joins TRBV20-1 and TRBJ1-5; perhaps TRBD1 as D (5 bases). CDR1 and CDR2 from the germline V gene are DFQATT and SNEGSKA (reference sequence). Trimming stripped 6 bases from V and 2 bases from J, with 11 bases between. The CDR3 extends over 13 amino acids. DNA for the CDR3: TGCAGTGCCGGGGGAGGGGGCAATCAGCCCCAGCATTTT. It is translated as CSAGGGGNQPQHF.

Concerning this clonotype: An end of the junction differs from the germline gene, which may be a read error. This rearrangement joins TRBV9 to TRBJ2-7, with D perhaps matching TRBD1 or TRBD2 (5 bases each). The CDR3 length is 14 residues. CDR1 SGDLS and CDR2 YYNGEE come from the germline V gene. The CDR3 DNA sequence: TGTGCCAGCAGCGTAGACGGGACCTCCAACGAGCAGTACTTC. Its protein product is CASSVDGTSNEQYF.

The chain links TRBV4-3 to TRBJ1-2; D is uncertain. The CDR3 runs 13 residues. Germline V CDR1 and CDR2: LGHNA, YSLEER. V was clipped by 0 bases and J by 8 bases, with 10 bases between them. DNA of the CDR3: TGCGCCAGCAGCCAAGAACGGGGAGACGGCTACACCTTC. It is translated as CASSQERGDGYTF.

In nucleotides, the CDR3 is TGTGCCAGCAGCTGGTCGGGGTCTGGGGAGGGCTACACCTTC. Protein: CASSWSGSGEGYTF. This rearrangement joins TRBV7-6 to TRBJ1-2, with unresolved D. Germline CDR1 SGHVS, CDR2 FNYEAQ. The CDR3 has 14 amino acids. V was trimmed by 4 bases and J by 8 bases, leaving 17 bases between them.

This clonotype has only a few counts. This may come from a read error, since a much larger clone is one base off. J is TRBJ2-1 and V is TRBV20-1; the D gene is possibly TRBD2 (6 bases). The V end was cut by 3 bases, the J end by 9 bases, with 21 bases between. The CDR3 has 15 amino acids. Germline V gene sequence: CDR1 DFQATT, CDR2 SNEGSKA (reference sequence). CDR3 nucleotides: TGCAGTGCTAGGCCCCCGAGCGGAGGGCGAGGTGAGCAGTTCTTC. Protein: CSARPPSGGRGEQFF.

CDR3: CAISLSNQPQHF. CDR3 sequence (DNA): TGTGCCATCAGTCTTAGCAATCAGCCCCAGCATTTT. The V gene is TRBV10-3, the J gene TRBJ1-5, with D uncertain. Germline V gives CDR1 ENHRY, CDR2 SYGVKD. V was trimmed by 5 bases and J by 0 bases, leaving 2 bases between them. The CDR3 length is 12 residues.

In this sample, this clonotype turned up a few times. The chain combines TRBV20-1 with TRBJ2-7; no reliable D call. The CDR3 runs 15 residues. Germline V gene sequence: CDR1 DFQATT, CDR2 SNEGSKA (reference sequence). V shed 4 bases and J shed 1 base, with 17 bases lying between them. Here the CDR3 DNA reads TGCAGTGCTAAAAACATCGTTGGGGAATCCTACGAGCAGTACTTC. Its translation: CSAKNIVGESYEQYF.

This clonotype occurred a few times. The chain carries TRBV6-6 and TRBJ1-5, with a possible D match to TRBD1 (5 bases). The CDR3 totals 15 residues. CDR1 and CDR2 (germline): MNHNY, SVGAGI (reference sequence). The V and J ends lost 1 base and 4 bases respectively, with 11 bases between them. CDR3 in DNA: TGTGCCAGCAGTTACTTGGGGCGTAGTAATCAGCCCCAGCATTTT. Translation gives CASSYLGRSNQPQHF.

Only a few counts were recorded for this clonotype. The chain carries TRBV7-9 and TRBJ2-6, with TRBD2 matching over 7 bases. With V trimmed by 8 bases and J by 0 bases, 16 bases remained unmatched. The CDR3 loop spans 19 amino acids. Looked up from germline, CDR1 is SEHNR and CDR2 is FQNEAQ (reference sequence). CDR3 protein: CASAPRPGTMGSGANVLTF. The CDR3 coding sequence is TGTGCCAGCGCCCCCCGACCCGGGACTATGGGCTCTGGGGCCAACGTCCTGACTTTC. Looking up the rest from reference TRBV7-9 and TRBJ2-6 gives the full variable domain: DTGVSQNPRHKITKRGQNVTFRCDPISEHNRLYWYRQTLGQGPEFLTYFQNEAQLEKSRLLSDRFSAERPKGSFSTLEIQRTEQGDSAMYLCASAPRPGTMGSGANVLTFGAGSRLTVL.

This clonotype was seen repeatedly, ten times or more. The genes are TRBV30 and TRBJ2-1, with D maybe TRBD2 (5 bases). This CDR3 is built from 13 residues. CDR1 is GTSNPN and CDR2 is SVGIG in the germline V gene (reference sequence). V lost 8 bases and J lost 3, with 14 bases in between. CDR3: CALCLADYNEQFF. CDR3 nucleotide sequence: TGTGCCCTATGTCTAGCAGACTACAATGAGCAGTTCTTC.

This chain uses TRBV13 with TRBJ1-4; no definite D call. Germline assignment: CDR1 PRHDT and CDR2 FYEKMQ (reference sequence). Between the trimmed V and J ends, which lost 7 bases and 1 base, there was a span of 10 bases. This CDR3 region has 14 residues. DNA of the CDR3: TGTGCCAGCACCTATTCGTTAACTAATGAAAAACTGTTTTTT. This codes for CASTYSLTNEKLFF.

This chain joins TRBV6-6 and TRBJ2-4, with 8 bases fitting TRBD1. The J call may not be correct, given that the DNA end is closer to TRBJ2-7. CDR1 and CDR2 from the germline V gene are MNHNY and SVGAGI (reference sequence). The CDR3 is 17 amino acids. The CDR3 DNA follows: TGTGCCAGCAGCCGCCCGAGGACAGGGAGTGTCGATTCCGAGCAGTACTTC. Protein sequence: CASSRPRTGSVDSEQYF.

This chain's CDR3 is CASSKDPGLAGGCSYEQYF. The CDR3 bases are TGTGCCAGCAGCAAAGACCCGGGACTAGCGGGAGGATGCTCCTACGAGCAGTACTTC. The rearrangement links TRBV21-1 to TRBJ2-7; no DNA check was done on the table's D call, TRBD2. TRBV21-1 is labeled a pseudogene. The CDR3 runs to 19 residues.

The chain couples TRBV20-1 to TRBJ2-6; D possibly matches TRBD1 or TRBD2 (5 bases each). V was trimmed by 5 bases and J by 0 bases, leaving 14 bases between them. Germline assignment: CDR1 DFQATT and CDR2 SNEGSKA (reference sequence). The CDR3 spans 16 residues. The CDR3: CSAGGVGLSGANVLTF. In DNA form, the CDR3 reads TGCAGTGCTGGAGGTGTGGGGCTCTCTGGGGCCAACGTCCTGACTTTC.